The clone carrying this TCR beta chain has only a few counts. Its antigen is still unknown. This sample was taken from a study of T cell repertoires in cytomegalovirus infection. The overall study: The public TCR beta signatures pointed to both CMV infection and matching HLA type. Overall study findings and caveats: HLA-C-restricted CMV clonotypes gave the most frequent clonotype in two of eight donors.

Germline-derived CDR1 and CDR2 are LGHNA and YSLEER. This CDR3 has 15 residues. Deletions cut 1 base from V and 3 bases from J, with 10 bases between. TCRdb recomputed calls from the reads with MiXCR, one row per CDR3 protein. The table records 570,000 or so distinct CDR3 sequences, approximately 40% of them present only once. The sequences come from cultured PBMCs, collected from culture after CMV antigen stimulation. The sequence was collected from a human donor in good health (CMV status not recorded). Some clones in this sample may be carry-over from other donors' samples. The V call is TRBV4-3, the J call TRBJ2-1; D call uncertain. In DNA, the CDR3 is TGCGCCAGCAGCCAAGTGACTCCTCTCTACAATGAGCAGTTCTTC. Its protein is CASSQVTPLYNEQFF.